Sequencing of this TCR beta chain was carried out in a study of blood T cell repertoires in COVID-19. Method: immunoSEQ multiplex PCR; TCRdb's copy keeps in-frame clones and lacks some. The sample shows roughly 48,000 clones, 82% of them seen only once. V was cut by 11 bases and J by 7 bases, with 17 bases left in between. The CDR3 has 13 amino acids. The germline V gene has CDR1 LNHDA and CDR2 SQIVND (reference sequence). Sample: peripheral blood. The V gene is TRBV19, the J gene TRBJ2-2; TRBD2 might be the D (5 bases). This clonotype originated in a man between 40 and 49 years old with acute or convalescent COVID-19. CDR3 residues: CAGGSAWGGELFF. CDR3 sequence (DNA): TGTGCCGGAGGATCCGCATGGGGCGGGGAGCTGTTTTTT.